This passage covers 4 T cell receptor beta chains from one sample sequenced in a study of T cell changes during pregnancy in multiple sclerosis. Sequenced by immunoSEQ multiplex PCR; TCRdb stores in-frame clones only, minus some. The table records about 49,000 clones, around 87% of them present only once. The sequences come from peripheral blood, collected after pregnancy. The receptors come from a female donor in good health, enrolled as a control in a pregnancy study.

The CDR3 here is CASSRDRGLAKNIQYF. The CDR3 DNA reads as TGTGCCAGTAGCCGGGACAGGGGTCTAGCCAAAAACATTCAGTACTTC. The rearrangement uses TRBV19 and TRBJ2-4; 10 nucleotides agree with TRBD1. This CDR3 has 16 residues. J was trimmed by 0 bases and V by 6 bases; bases with no gene match: 5. Germline V lookup: CDR1 LNHDA, CDR2 SQIVND (reference sequence).

The count of this clone is one. The chain employs TRBV6-1 and TRBJ1-1, with 7 bases lining up with TRBD1. Losses at the gene ends were 7 bases for V and 0 bases for J; bases not matched to a gene: 8. Germline V lookup: CDR1 MNHNS, CDR2 SASEGT. CDR3 length: 15 amino acids. In nucleotides, the CDR3 is TGTGCCAGCACCCCGGGACAGCTAATGAACACTGAAGCTTTCTTT. This gives the protein CASTPGQLMNTEAFF.

V usage is TRBV6-6 and J usage is TRBJ1-2; D remains ambiguous. V gave up 0 bases and J gave up 6 bases, with 11 bases separating them. CDR1 and CDR2 (germline): MNHNY, SVGAGI (reference sequence). The CDR3 extends over 14 amino acids. CDR3 sequence: CASSYSAPVDGYTF. DNA for the CDR3: TGTGCCAGCAGTTACTCCGCTCCGGTAGATGGCTACACCTTC.

The chain is built from TRBV13 and TRBJ1-4, with a tentative D call TRBD1 (6 bases). Trimming removed 2 bases from V and 2 bases from J, with 6 bases in between. Germline V gene data show CDR1 as PRHDT and CDR2 as FYEKMQ (reference sequence). The CDR3 has 14 amino acids. The CDR3 DNA is TGTGCCAGCAGCTTAAGGGGGACTAATGAAAAACTGTTTTTT. It yields the protein CASSLRGTNEKLFF.